One sample yielded the 14 T cell receptor beta chains listed below, sequenced in a study of neurological immune-mediated disorders. TCRdb re-called the 5' RACE reads with MiXCR, one entry per CDR3 protein. The data contain approximately 100,000 distinct CDR3 sequences, around 3.5% of them singletons. Sequences were obtained from PBMCs. The receptor set was obtained from a woman in her forties or fifties with multiple sclerosis.

In this sample, this clonotype turned up many times. The chain has TRBV20-1 and TRBJ2-7, with 9 bases identical to TRBD2. Germline CDR1 DFQATT, CDR2 SNEGSKA (reference sequence). The CDR3 consists of 15 residues. V was clipped by 0 bases and J by 3 bases; unmatched bases: 6. The CDR3 sequence is CSARDGQRGVYEQYF. As DNA, the CDR3 is TGCAGTGCTAGAGATGGTCAGCGGGGGGTCTACGAGCAGTACTTC.

This clonotype was counted at least ten times. The CDR3 DNA follows: TGCAGTGCTATTACGACAGGGTTCGGAAACACCATATATTTT. Translating it yields CSAITTGFGNTIYF. This chain connects TRBV20-1 to TRBJ1-3, with 7 bases identical to TRBD1. The J segment lost 4 bases and the V segment lost 4 bases, leaving 7 bases of the junction unmatched. The length of the CDR3 is 14 residues. Germline V gives CDR1 DFQATT, CDR2 SNEGSKA (reference sequence).

This clonotype was observed at least ten times. One end of the junction is discordant with germline, which a read error may explain. The chain couples TRBV12-3 or TRBV12-4 to TRBJ2-4; 8 bases agree with TRBD2. This CDR3 region has 11 residues. The CDR3 coding sequence is TGTGCCAGCATAATGGACGCCGGGGGGGACTTC. Protein sequence: CASIMDAGGDF.

This clonotype came up many times. The chain recombines TRBV5-5 with TRBJ1-5; D is ambiguous. CDR3 length equals 16 residues. CDR1 is SGHKS and CDR2 is YYEKEE in the germline V gene (reference sequence). V gave up 4 bases and J gave up 2 bases, with 16 bases separating them. Written as DNA, the CDR3 is TGTGCCAGCAGCACTATGGCGGGCAGTGGCAATCAGCCCCAGCATTTT. Translation: CASSTMAGSGNQPQHF.

In its sample, this clonotype was seen many times. V usage is TRBV29-1 and J usage is TRBJ2-7; 7 bases are shared with TRBD1. CDR1 SQVTM and CDR2 ANQGSEA come from the germline V gene. V lost 4 bases, J lost 5 bases, and 8 bases stayed unmatched. The CDR3 has 13 amino acids. The CDR3 here is CSVGTGARDEQYF. The CDR3 coding sequence is TGCAGCGTTGGAACAGGGGCCCGCGACGAGCAGTACTTC.

This clonotype has ten or more counts. The J gene is TRBJ1-3, the V gene TRBV5-1; 8 nucleotides line up with TRBD1. Germline V CDR1 and CDR2: SGHRS, YFSETQ. The ends lost 0 bases at V and 3 bases at J; junction bases unmatched: 5. The CDR3 is made up of 16 amino acids. The CDR3 spells CASSLGNTGGGNTIYF. The CDR3 DNA sequence: TGCGCCAGCAGCTTGGGGAACACAGGGGGTGGAAACACCATATATTTT.

This clonotype appeared many times. The rearrangement joins TRBV5-1 to TRBJ1-1, with 7 bases lining up with TRBD1. This CDR3 has 13 residues. Unmatched junction bases numbered 3, after V lost 3 bases and J lost 4 bases. CDR1 and CDR2 from the germline V gene are SGHRS and YFSETQ. CDR3 region: CASSSQGGTEAFF. The CDR3, as DNA: TGCGCCAGCAGCTCCCAGGGGGGCACTGAAGCTTTCTTT. Complete variable domain (other parts from reference TRBV5-1 and TRBJ1-1): KAGVTQTPRYLIKTRGQQVTLSCSPISGHRSVSWYQQTPGQGLQFLFEYFSETQRNKGNFPGRFSGRQFSNSRSEMNVSTLELGDSALYLCASSSQGGTEAFFGQGTRLTVV.

This clonotype was seen many times. The chain has TRBV20-1 and TRBJ1-5; tentative D call: TRBD1 (6 bases). This CDR3 comprises 16 residues. Deletions cut 4 bases from V and 6 bases from J, with 22 bases between. Germline V gene data show CDR1 as DFQATT and CDR2 as SNEGSKA (reference sequence). CDR3 amino acids: CSAKGVEQGVVQPQHF. The CDR3 DNA follows: TGCAGTGCTAAGGGGGTTGAACAGGGTGTTGTTCAGCCCCAGCATTTT.

This clonotype was counted at least ten times. The CDR3 DNA reads as TGTGCCAGCAGCTTAGAACGCGATGAGCAGTTCTTC. Protein sequence: CASSLERDEQFF. This rearrangement joins TRBV7-9 to TRBJ2-1; D call uncertain. In germline, CDR1 is SEHNR, CDR2 FQNEAQ (reference sequence). The V end lost 1 base, the J end lost 8 bases, and 6 bases lay between the germline ends. The length of the CDR3 is 12 residues.

This clonotype has a count of ten or more. This chain joins TRBV20-1 and TRBJ2-3; 12 bases fit TRBD2. The CDR3 has 14 amino acids. Germline V gene data show CDR1 as DFQATT and CDR2 as SNEGSKA (reference sequence). The CDR3 sequence is CNFRLAGVLGTQYF. The CDR3 DNA is TGCAACTTCCGACTAGCGGGGGTGCTGGGTACGCAGTATTTT.

The table lists this clonotype with many counts. This rearrangement joins TRBV7-2 to TRBJ2-7, with TRBD2 matching 8 bases. Germline trimming cut 7 bases from V and 1 base from J; bases unmatched to any gene: 9. There are 15 residues in the CDR3. Germline V gene sequence: CDR1 SGHTA, CDR2 FQGNSA. Here the CDR3 reads CASTSDASGSYEQYF. The CDR3 region has the DNA TGTGCCAGCACCTCCGATGCTAGCGGGTCCTACGAGCAGTACTTC. Full variable domain (rest looked up from reference TRBV7-2 and TRBJ2-7): GAGVSQSPSNKVTEKGKDVELRCDPISGHTALYWYRQSLGQGLEFLIYFQGNSAPDKSGLPSDRFSAERTGGSVSTLTIQRTQQEDSAVYLCASTSDASGSYEQYFGPGTRLTVT.

Many counts were recorded for this clonotype. The rearrangement uses TRBV5-1 and TRBJ1-2; no clear D gene. Germline V CDR1 and CDR2: SGHRS, YFSETQ. V was shortened by 0 bases and J by 0 bases, with 6 bases between the two germline ends. This CDR3 is built from 14 residues. The CDR3 spells CASSLAAANYGYTF. As DNA, the CDR3 is TGCGCCAGCAGCTTGGCGGCGGCTAACTATGGCTACACCTTC.

The table lists this clonotype with many counts. The V and J genes are TRBV10-3 and TRBJ2-1; 7 bases match TRBD2. CDR1 and CDR2 from the germline V gene are ENHRY and SYGVKD. The CDR3 covers 13 residues. With V trimmed by 5 bases and J by 6 bases, 4 bases remained unmatched. The CDR3 region is CAISSGEGNEQFF. Here the CDR3 DNA reads TGTGCCATCAGTTCGGGGGAGGGCAATGAGCAGTTCTTC.

The rearrangement links TRBV9 to TRBJ2-7; D not certain. The CDR3 consists of 14 residues. Trimming shortened V by 3 bases and J by 2 bases, and 12 bases separated the two germline ends. Germline CDR1 is SGDLS and CDR2 is YYNGEE. This chain's CDR3 is CASSAYPQPYEQYF. DNA of the CDR3: TGTGCCAGCAGCGCGTACCCTCAACCCTACGAGCAGTACTTC.